This note documents a single T cell receptor beta chain sequence. RNA transcripts were the template for amplifying TCR beta CDR3 regions. First-round RT-PCR of the TCR CDR3 relied on the HTBI primer set. In TCRdb, the multiplex PCR reads were re-called with MiXCR into one record per CDR3 protein. The sample carries just under 750,000 distinct CDR3 sequences, approximately 40% recorded once. Germline V CDR1 and CDR2: DFQATT, SNEGSKA (reference sequence). V lost 2 bases and J 4 bases, leaving 14 bases between the germline ends. The CDR3 totals 15 residues. The sample comes from a study of T cells in Graves' hyperthyroidism and ophthalmopathy. Clinical symptoms, serum thyroxine and TRAb, thyroid ultrasound and orbital computed tomography together formed the diagnostic basis.

The clonotype was recovered from a woman between 40 and 55 years old with Graves' hyperthyroidism. This chain links TRBV20-1 with TRBJ2-2; the D gene is possibly TRBD2 (6 bases). The sample was blood. CDR3 bases: TGCAGTGCTAGACCTCCCGGGGGTGCCACCGGGGAGCTGTTTTTT. Its protein is CSARPPGGATGELFF.